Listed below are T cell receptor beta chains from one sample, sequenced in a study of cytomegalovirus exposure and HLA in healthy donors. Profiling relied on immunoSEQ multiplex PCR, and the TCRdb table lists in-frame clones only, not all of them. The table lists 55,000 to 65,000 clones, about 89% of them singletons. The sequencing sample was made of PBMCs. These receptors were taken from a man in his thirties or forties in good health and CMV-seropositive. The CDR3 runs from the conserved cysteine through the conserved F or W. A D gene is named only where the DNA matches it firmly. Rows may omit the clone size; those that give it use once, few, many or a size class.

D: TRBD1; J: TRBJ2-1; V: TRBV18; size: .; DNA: TGTGCCAGCTCACCTGACAGGGGGGGAAACAATGAGCAGTTCTTC; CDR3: CASSPDRGGNNEQFF
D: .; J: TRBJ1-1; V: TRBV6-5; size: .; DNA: TGTGCCAGCAGTGTCAGGGAGGGAAGCACTGAAGCTTTCTTT; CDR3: CASSVREGSTEAFF
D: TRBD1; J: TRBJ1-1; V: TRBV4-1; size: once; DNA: TGCGCCAGCAGCTACCGGGACAGGGGACGGAACACTGAAGCTTTCTTT; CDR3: CASSYRDRGRNTEAFF
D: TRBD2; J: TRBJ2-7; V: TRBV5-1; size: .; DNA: TGCGCCAGCAGCTTGGTTTCTAGCGGGGGTTCCTACGAGCAGTACTTC; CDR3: CASSLVSSGGSYEQYF
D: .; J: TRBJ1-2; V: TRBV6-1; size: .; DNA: TGTGCCAGCAGTCTAACAGGGAACTATGGCTACACCTTC; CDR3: CASSLTGNYGYTF
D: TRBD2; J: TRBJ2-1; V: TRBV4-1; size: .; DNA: TGCGCCAGCAGCCAATACTTGTCTGGCGGGGGGAAGCAGTTCTTC; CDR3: CASSQYLSGGGKQFF
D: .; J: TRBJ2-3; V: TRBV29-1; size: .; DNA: TGCAGCGCTTGGACTTTTCTTAGCACAGATACGCAGTATTTT; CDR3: CSAWTFLSTDTQYF
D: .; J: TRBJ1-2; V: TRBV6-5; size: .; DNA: TGTGCCACCACGAGGGGGTATTATGGCTACACCTTC; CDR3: CATTRGYYGYTF
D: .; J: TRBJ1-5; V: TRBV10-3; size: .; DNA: TGTGCCGTTCGGGACGCGGGGGATCAGCCCCAGCATTTT; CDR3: CAVRDAGDQPQHF
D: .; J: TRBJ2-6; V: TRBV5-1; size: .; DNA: TGCGCCAGCAGCTTGGGGGGGCAAACTGGGGCCAACGTCCTGACTTTC; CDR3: CASSLGGQTGANVLTF
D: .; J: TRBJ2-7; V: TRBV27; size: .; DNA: TGTGCCAGCAGTCTCCCGGGGGACTCCTACGAGCAGTACTTC; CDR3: CASSLPGDSYEQYF
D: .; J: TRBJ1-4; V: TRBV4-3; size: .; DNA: TGCGCCAGCAGCCAAGATGTTTTGGTTTTTAGCGGGGAAAAACTGTTTTTT; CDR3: CASSQDVLVFSGEKLFF
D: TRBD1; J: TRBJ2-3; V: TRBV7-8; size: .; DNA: TGTGCCAGCAGCTTTGGACAGGGGCCCACAGATACGCAGTATTTT; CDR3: CASSFGQGPTDTQYF
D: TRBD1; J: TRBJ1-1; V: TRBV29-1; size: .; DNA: TGCAGCGTCGGTGACAGGGGGTACACTGAAGCTTTCTTT; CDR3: CSVGDRGYTEAFF
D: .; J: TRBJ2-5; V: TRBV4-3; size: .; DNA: TGCGCCAGCAGCCAAGATCTCGTCCAAGAGACCCAGTACTTC; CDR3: CASSQDLVQETQYF
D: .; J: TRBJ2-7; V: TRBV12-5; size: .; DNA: TGTGCTAGTGGTTTGGGCAGGGCCTACGAGCAGTACTTC; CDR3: CASGLGRAYEQYF
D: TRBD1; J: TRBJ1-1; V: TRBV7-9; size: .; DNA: TGTGCCAGCAGCTTAGTTGGCCAGGGGGCCTCTGAAGCTTTCTTT; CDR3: CASSLVGQGASEAFF
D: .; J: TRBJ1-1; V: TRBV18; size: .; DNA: TGTGCCAGCTCACCAAACGCGGACCCTCATTTGCCGGGAGATCAAGCTTTCTTT; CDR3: CASSPNADPHLPGDQAFF
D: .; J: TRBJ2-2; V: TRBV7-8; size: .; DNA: TGTGCCAGCAGCGACTGGGACACCGGGGAGCTGTTTTTT; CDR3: CASSDWDTGELFF
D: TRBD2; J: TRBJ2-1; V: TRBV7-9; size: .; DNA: TGTGCCAGCAGCTATCCGGGAGGGACCTACAATGAGCAGTTCTTC; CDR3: CASSYPGGTYNEQFF
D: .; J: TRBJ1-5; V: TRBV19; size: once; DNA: TGTGCCAGTAATGATCCAGGGGTTCAGCCCCAGCATTTT; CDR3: CASNDPGVQPQHF